Following are 14 T cell receptor beta chains from one sample sequenced in a study of cytomegalovirus exposure and HLA in healthy donors. The table came from immunoSEQ multiplex PCR; TCRdb's copy has only in-frame clones and leaves some out. The repertoire holds under 75,000 clones, with about 82% as singletons. The sample was PBMCs. The receptors shown here come from a man aged 30 to 45 in good health and CMV-seronegative.

V and J are TRBV30 and TRBJ2-7; a weak D match, TRBD2 (5 bases). Germline V CDR1 and CDR2: GTSNPN, SVGIG (reference sequence). Trimming left V 2 bases short and J 0 bases short, with 20 bases between. CDR3 length: 17 residues. The CDR3 reads CAWSMTTHSRPSYEQYF. The DNA for the CDR3 is TGTGCCTGGAGTATGACTACCCACAGCCGACCCTCCTACGAGCAGTACTTC.

The V call is TRBV5-1, the J call TRBJ2-7; D perhaps matches TRBD2 (5 bases). Trimming took 0 bases from V and 3 from J, leaving 13 bases between them. This CDR3 spans 15 amino acids. CDR1 and CDR2 (germline): SGHRS, YFSETQ. The CDR3 region is CASSLARAGYYEQYF. Here the CDR3 DNA reads TGCGCCAGCAGCTTGGCGCGGGCCGGGTACTACGAGCAGTACTTC.

V is TRBV5-1 and J is TRBJ2-5, with TRBD2 matching 12 bases. CDR3 size: 15 residues. Trimming took 4 bases from V and 5 from J; bases not matched to a gene: 6. CDR1 and CDR2 from the germline V gene are SGHRS and YFSETQ. The CDR3 here is CASSVRLAGEETQYF. The CDR3 DNA sequence: TGCGCCAGCAGCGTCAGACTAGCGGGGGAGGAGACCCAGTACTTC.

The chain joins TRBV9 to TRBJ1-5; the D gene is possibly TRBD1 (6 bases). Germline V lookup: CDR1 SGDLS, CDR2 YYNGEE. The CDR3 covers 13 residues. Trimming took off 4 bases at V and 11 bases at J, with 16 bases between the two ends. CDR3 protein: CASSRRQVGTQHF. Written as DNA, the CDR3 is TGTGCCAGCAGCAGAAGACAGGTTGGAACCCAGCATTTT.

The rearrangement links TRBV9 to TRBJ1-5, with D unresolved. V was shortened by 0 bases and J by 6 bases, with 13 bases between the two germline ends. The CDR3 contains 15 residues. Germline CDR1 and CDR2: SGDLS and YYNGEE. The CDR3 nucleotides are TGTGCCAGCAGCGTAGGAGGGTTTATAGGTCAGCCCCAGCATTTT. Protein: CASSVGGFIGQPQHF.

The chain is built from TRBV5-1 and TRBJ2-7; D is ambiguous. The CDR3 consists of 13 residues. Per germline, CDR1 SGHRS and CDR2 YFSETQ. Trimming removed 2 bases from V and 6 bases from J, with 12 bases in between. The CDR3 sequence is CASSFNGESEQYV. The CDR3 DNA sequence: TGCGCCAGCAGCTTCAACGGAGAGTCCGAGCAGTACGTC.

The CDR3 here is CASSLPANNQPQHF. The DNA for the CDR3 is TGTGCCAGCAGCTTGCCCGCGAACAATCAGCCCCAGCATTTT. The chain is built from TRBV5-5 and TRBJ1-5; D not certain. Trimming left V 1 base short and J 3 bases short, with 8 bases between. Germline loops: CDR1 SGHKS, CDR2 YYEKEE (reference sequence). There are 14 residues in the CDR3. The full variable domain, rest sourced from reference TRBV5-5 and TRBJ1-5, is DAGVTQSPTHLIKTRGQQVTLRCSPISGHKSVSWYQQVLGQGPQFIFQYYEKEERGRGNFPDRFSARQFPNYSSELNVNALLLGDSALYLCASSLPANNQPQHFGDGTRLSIL.

V gene TRBV11-1 combines with J gene TRBJ2-7; 8 bases fit TRBD1. The CDR3 has 15 amino acids. The germline gives CDR1 SGHAT, CDR2 FQDESV (reference sequence). CDR3 DNA: TGTGCCAGCAGTTTAGACAGGGGCAATCAAAACGAGCAGTACGTC. Its translation: CASSLDRGNQNEQYV.

To note about this clone: Other nucleotide sequences in the sample specify the same CDR3. The rearrangement joins TRBV7-2 to TRBJ1-2; TRBD1 matches 7 bases. The length of the CDR3 is 13 residues. J lost 7 bases, V lost 1 base, and 3 bases had no gene match. Per the germline V gene, CDR1 is SGHTA and CDR2 is FQGNSA. The CDR3 here is CASSLDRGGGYTF. As DNA, the CDR3 is TGTGCCAGCAGCTTAGACAGGGGCGGTGGCTACACCTTC. Together with reference TRBV7-2 and TRBJ1-2, the CDR3 gives the full variable domain: GAGVSQSPSNKVTEKGKDVELRCDPISGHTALYWYRQSLGQGLEFLIYFQGNSAPDKSGLPSDRFSAERTGGSVSTLTIQRTQQEDSAVYLCASSLDRGGGYTFGSGTRLTVV.

As to this clone: Distinct nucleotide sequences in the sample also encode this CDR3. The rearrangement links TRBV18 to TRBJ2-7; no clear D. V shed 1 base and J shed 0 bases, with 4 bases lying between them. The CDR3 runs to 13 residues. CDR1 and CDR2 from the germline V gene are KGHSH and LQKENI. Here the CDR3 DNA reads TGTGCCAGCTCACCACTCAGCTCCTACGAGCAGTACTTC. Residues: CASSPLSSYEQYF.

The rearrangement joins TRBV2 to TRBJ2-2; possibly TRBD1 for D (6 bases). Germline assignment: CDR1 SNHLY and CDR2 FYNNEI. The V end was cut by 3 bases, the J end by 7 bases, with 12 bases between. The length of the CDR3 is 14 residues. The CDR3 DNA reads as TGTGCCAGCAGTGATCCAGGGGCGGGCGGGGAGCTGTTTTTT. Its translation: CASSDPGAGGELFF.

The chain joins TRBV7-6 to TRBJ2-5; D not resolved. The germline V gene has CDR1 SGHVS and CDR2 FNYEAQ. The germline V and J ends were trimmed by 1 base and 0 bases, with 9 bases remaining between them. The CDR3 covers 15 residues. CDR3 in DNA: TGTGCCAGCAGCTTAGGCCTACAGTACCAAGAGACCCAGTACTTC. Translated: CASSLGLQYQETQYF.

There are a few counts of this clone. The chain employs TRBV11-2 and TRBJ2-2; no firm D call. Germline V gene data show CDR1 as SGHAT and CDR2 as FQNNGV. V shed 6 bases and J shed 4 bases, with 6 bases lying between them. The length of the CDR3 is 12 residues. The chain's CDR3 is CASSRLTGELFF. For the CDR3, the DNA is TGTGCCAGCAGTAGACTCACCGGGGAGCTGTTTTTT.

J is TRBJ1-2 and V is TRBV27; 7 bases agree with TRBD1. This CDR3 spans 16 amino acids. Germline CDR1 and CDR2: MNHEY and SMNVEV (reference sequence). V shed 0 bases and J 2 bases; nucleotides not matched to a gene: 6. The DNA of the CDR3 is TGTGCCAGCAGTTTATCCGCTGCAGGGGGGAACTATGGCTACACCTTC. It specifies CASSLSAAGGNYGYTF.